The clone carrying this T cell receptor (beta chain) showed up just once. Patients in Seattle were enrolled during active infection, then followed longitudinally. These data belong to a study of blood T cell repertoires in COVID-19. The overall study: T cells, B-cell-depleted T cells, or PBMCs supplied cDNA or gDNA.

Clones were sequenced by immunoSEQ multiplex PCR, and TCRdb holds only the in-frame ones, with some missing. Of some 290,000 clones listed, around nine tenths are singletons. The specimen sequenced was peripheral blood. This receptor was taken from a woman aged 30 to 39 with COVID-19, enrolled during active disease.

The CDR3 region has the DNA TGTGCCAGCAGTAAGGGACAGACCTATGGCTACACCTTC. This codes for CASSKGQTYGYTF. The chain links TRBV6-2 or TRBV6-3 to TRBJ1-2; the match to TRBD1 covers 7 bases. This CDR3 is 13 amino acids long. Germline loops: CDR1 MNHEY, CDR2 SVGEGT. Germline trimming cut 5 bases from V and 4 bases from J; bases unmatched to any gene: 4.